This T cell receptor (beta chain) came from a study of T cells expressing NK-cell markers. Study-wide points: Researchers report these clonotypes also headed the CD3+CD56-NKG2C+ fraction in a handful of donors.

5'RACE template switching with UMIs generated TCR beta cDNA. TCRdb reprocessed the 5' RACE reads, with one entry per CDR3 protein and no DNA. The data include a few hundred thousand distinct CDR3 sequences; the top ten clones carry 5.2%. With regard to this clonotype: Antigen unknown.

From germline, CDR1 is DFQATT and CDR2 SNEGSKA (reference sequence). This CDR3 region has 13 residues. Sequencing input: blood T cells: a sorted CD56 or NKG2C T cell subset, CD4+ or CD8+ T cells, or bulk PBMC T cells (not recorded which). This chain links TRBV20-1 with TRBJ1-2; without DNA, the TCRdb call of TRBD1 cannot be checked. The clonotype originates from a man aged 18-69 years in good health. CDR3 protein: CSANIGTRYGYTF.